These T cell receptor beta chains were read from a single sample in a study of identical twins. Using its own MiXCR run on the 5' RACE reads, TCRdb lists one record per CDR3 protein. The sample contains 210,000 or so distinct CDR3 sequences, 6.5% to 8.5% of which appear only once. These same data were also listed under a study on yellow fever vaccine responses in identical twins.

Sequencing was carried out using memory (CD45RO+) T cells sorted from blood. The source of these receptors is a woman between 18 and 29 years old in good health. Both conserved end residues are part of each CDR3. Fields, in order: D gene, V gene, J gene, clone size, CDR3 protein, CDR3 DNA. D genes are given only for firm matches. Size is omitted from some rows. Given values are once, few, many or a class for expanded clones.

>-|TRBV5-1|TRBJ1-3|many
CASSFASNGNTIYF
TGCGCCAGCAGCTTCGCCTCAAATGGAAACACCATATATTTT
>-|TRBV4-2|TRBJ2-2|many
CASSQGPNTGELFF
TGTGCCAGCAGCCAAGGACCGAACACCGGGGAGCTGTTTTTT
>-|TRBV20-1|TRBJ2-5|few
CSAREGTPQETQYF
TGCAGTGCTAGAGAAGGAACACCCCAAGAGACCCAGTACTTC
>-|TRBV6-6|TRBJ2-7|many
CASSLMTHPKQYF
TGTGCCAGCAGTCTTATGACTCACCCCAAGCAGTACTTC
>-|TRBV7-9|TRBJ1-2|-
CASTNRRGVNNYGYTF
TGTGCCAGCACCAACCGGCGGGGAGTTAACAACTATGGCTACACCTTC
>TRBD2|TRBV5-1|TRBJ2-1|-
CASRIFGGAHEQFF
TGCGCCAGCAGGATATTCGGGGGGGCCCATGAGCAGTTCTTC
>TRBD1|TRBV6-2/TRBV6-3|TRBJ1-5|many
CASRPGTAAEDQPQHF
TGTGCCAGCAGACCCGGGACAGCCGCGGAGGATCAGCCCCAGCATTTT
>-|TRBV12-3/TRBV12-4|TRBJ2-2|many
CASSLSATGELFF
TGTGCCAGCAGTTTAAGTGCCACCGGGGAGCTGTTTTTT
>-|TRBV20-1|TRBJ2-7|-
CSARVTSYEQYF
TGCAGTGCTAGGGTAACATCCTACGAGCAGTACTTC
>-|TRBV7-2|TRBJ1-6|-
CASSPPTPRERDSPLHF
TGTGCCAGCAGCCCCCCTACCCCCAGGGAGAGGGATTCACCCCTCCACTTT
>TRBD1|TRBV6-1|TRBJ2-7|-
CASSDRQGIYEQYF
TGTGCCAGCAGTGACAGACAGGGTATCTACGAGCAGTACTTC
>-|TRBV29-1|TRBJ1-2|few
CSVEEGGYTF
TGCAGCGTTGAAGAAGGGGGCTACACCTTC
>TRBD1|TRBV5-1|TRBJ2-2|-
CASSTGQGAAKDHTGELFF
TGCGCCAGCAGCACGGGACAGGGGGCCGCGAAAGACCACACCGGGGAGCTGTTTTTT
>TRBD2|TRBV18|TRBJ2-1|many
CASSPNSGTLNEQFF
TGTGCCAGCTCACCAAATAGCGGGACTCTGAATGAGCAGTTCTTC
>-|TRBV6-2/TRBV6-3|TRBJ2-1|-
CASSRTEIHEQFF
TGTGCCAGCAGTCGGACCGAGATTCATGAGCAGTTCTTC
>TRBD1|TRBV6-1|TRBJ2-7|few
CASRRQGGHLQYF
TGTGCCAGCAGACGACAGGGCGGGCACCTTCAGTACTTC
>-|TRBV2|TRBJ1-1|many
CASVSWAEAFF
TGTGCCAGTGTGAGCTGGGCCGAAGCTTTCTTT
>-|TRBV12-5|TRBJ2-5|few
CASGPGTSQETQYF
TGTGCTAGTGGGCCAGGGACATCGCAAGAGACCCAGTACTTC
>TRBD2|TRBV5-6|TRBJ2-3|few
CASRKPSGSTDTQYF
TGTGCCAGCAGGAAACCTAGCGGGAGCACAGATACGCAGTATTTT
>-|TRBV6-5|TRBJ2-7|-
CASSTGREQYF
TGTGCCAGCAGTACGGGGCGAGAGCAGTACTTC
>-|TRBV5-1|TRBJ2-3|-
CASSPGEVTDTQYF
TGCGCCAGCAGCCCCGGGGAGGTCACAGATACGCAGTATTTT
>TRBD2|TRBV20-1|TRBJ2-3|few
CRGTSGSADTQYF
TGCAGGGGGACTAGCGGGAGCGCAGATACGCAGTATTTT
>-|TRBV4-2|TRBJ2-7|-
CASSQAGQGGHEQYF
TGTGCCAGCAGCCAAGCGGGGCAGGGTGGTCACGAGCAGTACTTC
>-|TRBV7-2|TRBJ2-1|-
CASSLVAANEQFF
TGTGCCAGCAGCTTAGTGGCAGCCAATGAGCAGTTCTTC
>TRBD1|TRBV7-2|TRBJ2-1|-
CASSLDRGRNEQFF
TGTGCCAGCAGCTTAGACAGGGGGCGCAATGAGCAGTTCTTC
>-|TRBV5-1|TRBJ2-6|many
CASSLAPSGGANVLTF
TGCGCCAGCAGCTTGGCCCCCTCGGGGGGGGCCAACGTCCTGACTTTC
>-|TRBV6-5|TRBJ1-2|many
CASSYSMGIYGYTF
TGTGCCAGCAGTTACTCCATGGGGATCTATGGCTACACCTTC
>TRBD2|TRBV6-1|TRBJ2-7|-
CASSSGLARREQYF
TGTGCCAGCAGCTCGGGACTAGCGCGGAGAGAGCAGTACTTC
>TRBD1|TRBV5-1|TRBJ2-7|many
CASRTGALHEQYF
TGCGCCAGCAGGACAGGGGCCTTGCACGAGCAGTACTTC
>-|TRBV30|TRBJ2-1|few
CAWRGDSSYNEQFF
TGTGCCTGGAGAGGTGATTCCTCCTACAATGAGCAGTTCTTC
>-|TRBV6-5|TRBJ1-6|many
CASSYSIGGTAGASPLHF
TGTGCCAGCAGTTACTCGATAGGCGGTACCGCCGGGGCTTCACCCCTCCACTTT
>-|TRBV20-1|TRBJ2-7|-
CSAENRDLFEQYF
TGCAGTGCCGAAAACAGGGACCTATTCGAGCAGTACTTC
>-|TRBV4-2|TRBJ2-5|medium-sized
CASSQDLESWETQYF
TGTGCCAGCAGCCAAGATTTGGAAAGCTGGGAGACCCAGTACTTC
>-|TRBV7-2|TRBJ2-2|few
CASSPLTRTGGELFF
TGTGCCAGCAGCCCTCTTACCCGAACAGGCGGGGAGCTGTTTTTT
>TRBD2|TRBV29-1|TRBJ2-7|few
CSVGSLGTSGTYEQYF
TGCAGCGTTGGATCCCTCGGGACTAGCGGCACCTACGAGCAGTACTTC
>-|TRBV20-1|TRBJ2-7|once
CSARDRDRTYEQYF
TGCAGTGCTAGAGATCGGGACCGAACCTACGAGCAGTACTTC
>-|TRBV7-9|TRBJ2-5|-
CASSSTGFGGTETQYF
TGTGCCAGCAGCTCCACAGGGTTTGGGGGCACAGAGACCCAGTACTTC
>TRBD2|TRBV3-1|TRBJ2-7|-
CASSPGLAGAYEQYF
TGTGCCAGCAGCCCTGGACTAGCGGGGGCCTACGAGCAGTACTTC
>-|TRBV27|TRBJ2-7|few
CATSVSGERSYEQYF
TGTGCCACCTCCGTTTCGGGAGAGAGATCCTACGAGCAGTACTTC
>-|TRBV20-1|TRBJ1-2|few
CSARDPGQLNYGYTF
TGCAGTGCTAGAGACCCGGGACAACTTAACTATGGCTACACCTTC
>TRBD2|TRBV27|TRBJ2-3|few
CASSLTSGGAVTQYF
TGTGCCAGCAGTCTCACTAGCGGGGGGGCGGTTACGCAGTATTTT
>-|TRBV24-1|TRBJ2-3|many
CATSDRDGADTQYF
TGTGCCACCAGTGACCGGGATGGCGCAGATACGCAGTATTTT
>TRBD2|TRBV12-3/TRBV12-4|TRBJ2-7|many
CASSYTSGGTYEQYF
TGTGCCAGCAGTTATACTAGCGGGGGAACCTACGAGCAGTACTTC
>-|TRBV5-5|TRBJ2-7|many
CASSHDRSLSYEQYF
TGTGCCAGCAGCCACGACAGGTCCCTTTCCTACGAGCAGTACTTC
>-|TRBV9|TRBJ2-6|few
CASSVGGGIGANVLTF
TGTGCCAGCAGCGTAGGGGGGGGCATTGGGGCCAACGTCCTGACTTTC
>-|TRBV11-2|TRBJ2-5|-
CASSLDGLAYETQYF
TGTGCCAGCAGCTTAGATGGGCTAGCTTACGAGACCCAGTACTTC
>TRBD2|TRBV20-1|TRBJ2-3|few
CSASVLAGATSTDTQYF
TGCAGTGCTAGTGTTCTAGCGGGGGCTACTAGCACAGATACGCAGTATTTT
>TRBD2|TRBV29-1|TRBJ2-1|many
CSVEGTNPRIWNEQFF
TGCAGCGTCGAGGGGACTAATCCCCGGATCTGGAATGAGCAGTTCTTC
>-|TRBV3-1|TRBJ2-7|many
CASTRGDSGYEQYF
TGTGCCAGCACACGGGGGGACAGCGGCTACGAGCAGTACTTC
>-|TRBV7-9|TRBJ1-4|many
CASSLQRGQEKLFF
TGTGCCAGCAGCTTGCAGAGGGGTCAAGAAAAACTGTTTTTT
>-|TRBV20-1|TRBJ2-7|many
CSAPGPANEQYF
TGCAGTGCTCCGGGACCGGCTAATGAGCAGTACTTC
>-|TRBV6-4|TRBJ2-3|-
CASSEVAESTDTQYF
TGTGCCAGCAGTGAGGTTGCGGAAAGCACAGATACGCAGTATTTT
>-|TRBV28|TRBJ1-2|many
CASQPSNYGYTF
TGTGCCAGTCAACCGTCTAACTATGGCTACACCTTC